This T cell receptor (beta chain) stems from a study of radiotherapy plus CTLA-4 blockade in lung cancer. The V and J ends lost 7 bases and 0 bases respectively, with 9 bases between them. The CDR3 has 12 amino acids. Germline CDR1 reads SQVTM; CDR2 reads ANQGSEA. Remarks on this clone: Its antigen is unidentified.

Findings of the study overall: Early clonal dynamics of blood T cells, together with interferon-beta, were reported as the best response predictor. Subsequent to radiotherapy plus ipilimumab, tumor-derived TCR clones underwent expansion in blood.

The method was immunoSEQ multiplex PCR; TCRdb's version includes in-frame clones alone and lacks a portion of them. The sample holds some 78,000 clones; 86% are singletons and the top ten take approximately 2.2%. The TCR sequence derives from a human donor with non-small cell lung cancer who had a partial response to radiotherapy plus ipilimumab. The V gene is TRBV29-1, the J gene TRBJ1-1, with D possibly being TRBD1 (6 bases). This specimen consisted of peripheral blood, obtained from a patient treated with radiotherapy plus ipilimumab. CDR3 sequence: CSARQVNTEAFF. The CDR3 bases are TGCAGCGCCAGACAGGTGAACACTGAAGCTTTCTTT.